This T cell receptor beta chain was sequenced during a study of blood T cells in healthy people across ages. This clonotype was observed a few times. Through a sample-barcoded 5' primer and a J-beta primer mix, a second PCR was run for roughly 6 to 11 cycles. TCRdb recomputed calls from the 5' RACE reads with MiXCR, one row per CDR3 protein. The table includes around 500,000 distinct CDR3 sequences, 45% to 55% detected once. Looked up from germline, CDR1 is MGHRA and CDR2 is YSYEKL. The CDR3 is 15 amino acids. V gave up 3 bases and J gave up 4 bases; unmatched junction bases: 4. The chain combines TRBV4-1 with TRBJ2-3; 10 nucleotides match TRBD1. The receptor was isolated from a man at least 80 years old in good health. The sequencing sample was made of blood. CDR3 protein: CASSQWTGGADTQYF. In DNA form, the CDR3 reads TGCGCCAGCAGCCAGTGGACAGGGGGAGCAGATACGCAGTATTTT.